Included here is one T cell receptor (beta chain) sequence, with context. Trimming took off 1 base at V and 4 bases at J, with 11 bases between the two ends. There are 14 residues in the CDR3. Looked up from germline, CDR1 is LGHNT and CDR2 is FRNRAP. How the authors handled the data: Counts of nucleated cells, estimated from reference gene primer amplification, were obtained. Profiled with immunoSEQ multiplex PCR; TCRdb holds only in-frame clones, not every one. The DNA gave D and trimming, while V, J and clone size come from that table. The sample consists of approximately 180,000 clones, more than 75% of them appearing once. The sample originates from a study of blood T cell repertoires in COVID-19. For the study at large: Acute and convalescent COVID-19 samples came from the United States, Italy and Spain.

This chain uses TRBV12-5 with TRBJ2-7; the D gene is possibly TRBD1 (6 bases). Source material: PBMCs or T cells enriched from blood (not recorded which). This receptor was identified in a woman between 50 and 59 years old with acute COVID-19. CDR3 region: CASGLARTDYEQYV. The CDR3, as DNA: TGTGCTAGTGGTTTGGCCAGGACAGATTACGAGCAGTACGTC.